These 27 T cell receptor beta chains originate from one sample sequenced in a study. In TCRdb, the RT-PCR reads were re-called with MiXCR into one record per CDR3 protein. The table lists 650,000 to 800,000 distinct CDR3 sequences, 13% to 15% of them singletons. The sequenced sample was memory CD4+ T cells from blood. The receptors were sampled from a female donor in good health, serving as a healthy control.

This clonotype was picked up a small number of times. The J gene is TRBJ2-3, the V gene TRBV28; D might be TRBD1 (5 bases). The CDR3 is 15 amino acids. V was shortened by 1 base and J by 6 bases, with 14 bases between the two germline ends. CDR1 and CDR2 from the germline V gene are MDHEN and SYDVKM. CDR3 loop: CASSLYPPGRDTQYF. The CDR3, as DNA: TGTGCCAGCAGTTTATATCCGCCAGGGCGGGATACGCAGTATTTT.

This clonotype occurred many times. CDR3 region: CATSRGIGVTEAFF. Here the CDR3 DNA reads TGTGCCACCAGTAGAGGGATCGGGGTCACTGAAGCTTTCTTT. This chain uses TRBV24-1 with TRBJ1-1, with D uncertain. The length of the CDR3 is 14 residues. Germline values: CDR1 KGHDR, CDR2 SFDVKD. The V end was cut by 6 bases, the J end by 4 bases, with 14 bases between.

A few counts support this clonotype. The rearrangement joins TRBV28 to TRBJ2-7; the D is unclear. The germline V gene encodes CDR1 MDHEN and CDR2 SYDVKM. The CDR3 contains 12 residues. Trimming took 7 bases from V and 5 from J, leaving 12 bases between them. CDR3 sequence: CASKSTVDEQYF. CDR3 bases: TGTGCCAGCAAGAGCACTGTCGACGAGCAGTACTTC.

On this clonotype itself: This could be a read error, since a much larger clone is one nucleotide away. The chain links TRBV24-1 to TRBJ2-5; D is possibly TRBD2 (6 bases). The CDR3 is 13 residues long. Per the germline V gene, CDR1 is KGHDR and CDR2 is SFDVKD. The CDR3 is CATGAGKQGTQYF. In DNA, the CDR3 is TGTGCCACCGGAGCGGGCAAACAAGGGACCCAGTACTTC.

The J gene is TRBJ1-2, the V gene TRBV10-3; weak D call: TRBD1 (5 bases). The CDR3 is 14 residues long. Germline V gene lookup returns CDR1 ENHRY and CDR2 SYGVKD. Trimming stripped 7 bases from V and 5 bases from J, with 17 bases between. CDR3 sequence: CAITGGAGTYGYTF. CDR3 bases: TGTGCCATCACAGGTGGGGCAGGAACATATGGCTACACCTTC.

This clonotype was recorded at least ten times. V is TRBV5-6 and J is TRBJ2-7; 7 bases are a match to TRBD2. CDR1 and CDR2 (germline): SGHDT, YYEEEE. The CDR3 is 14 residues long. J lost 2 bases, V lost 7 bases, and 9 bases had no gene match. CDR3: CASRKGLAAYEQYF. As DNA, the CDR3 is TGTGCCAGCCGCAAGGGTCTAGCGGCCTACGAGCAGTACTTC.

The V and J genes are TRBV10-3 and TRBJ2-7; possibly TRBD1 for D (6 bases). The CDR3 is 15 residues long. V was shortened by 0 bases and J by 3 bases, with 12 bases between the two germline ends. CDR1 is ENHRY, CDR2 SYGVKD, per germline. This chain's CDR3 is CAISESRTDLYEQYF. Written as DNA, the CDR3 is TGTGCCATCAGTGAGTCGAGGACAGACCTCTACGAGCAGTACTTC.

Comment on this clonotype: An end of the junction does not agree with germline; a read error may underlie this. The chain employs TRBV18 and TRBJ2-3; D is ambiguous. CDR1 KGHSH and CDR2 LQKENI come from the germline V gene. The CDR3 length is 15 residues. CDR3 DNA: TGTGCCAGCTCCCCACGGTGGCAGTACACAGATACGCAGTATTTT. It translates to CASSPRWQYTDTQYF.

V gene TRBV28 combines with J gene TRBJ2-2, with D perhaps matching TRBD2 (5 bases). CDR1 is MDHEN and CDR2 is SYDVKM in the germline V gene. Trimming cost V 1 base and J 5 bases, with 20 bases left between them. This CDR3 contains 18 residues. CDR3 in amino acids: CASSLSAGFEGGTGELFF. CDR3 DNA sequence: TGTGCCAGCAGTTTATCGGCGGGCTTCGAAGGTGGGACCGGGGAGCTGTTTTTT. Together with reference TRBV28 and TRBJ2-2, the CDR3 gives the full variable domain: DVKVTQSSRYLVKRTGEKVFLECVQDMDHENMFWYRQDPGLGLRLIYFSYDVKMKEKGDIPEGYSVSREKKERFSLILESASTNQTSMYLCASSLSAGFEGGTGELFFGEGSRLTVL.

This clonotype was observed at least ten times. V and J are TRBV5-1 and TRBJ2-7; 8 nucleotides agree with TRBD1. This CDR3 contains 15 residues. Trimming at V came to 7 bases and at J to 0 bases, leaving 9 bases not matched to a gene. From germline, CDR1 is SGHRS and CDR2 YFSETQ. The CDR3 protein is CASRMGQAHSYEQYF. In DNA form, the CDR3 reads TGCGCCAGCCGCATGGGACAGGCACACTCCTACGAGCAGTACTTC.

This clonotype was seen only a few times. This sequence joins TRBV4-2 and TRBJ1-5, with no clear D. V lost 1 base, J lost 0 bases, and 7 bases lay in between. There are 15 residues in the CDR3. Germline V CDR1 and CDR2: LGHNA, YNFKEQ. CDR3 DNA sequence: TGTGCCAGCAGCCAAGGAAGATATAGCAATCAGCCCCAGCATTTT. Its translation: CASSQGRYSNQPQHF.

The genes are TRBV7-8 and TRBJ1-2; possibly TRBD1 for D (6 bases). With 0 bases removed from V and 6 bases from J, the gap between germline ends came to 11 bases. This CDR3 spans 14 amino acids. Germline V gene sequence: CDR1 SGHVS, CDR2 FQNEAQ. CDR3 residues: CASSLAQGQDGYTF. The CDR3 DNA reads as TGTGCCAGCAGCTTAGCGCAGGGGCAGGATGGCTACACCTTC. Variable domain in full (rest from reference TRBV7-8 and TRBJ1-2): GAGVSQSPRYKVAKRGQDVALRCDPISGHVSLFWYQQALGQGPEFLTYFQNEAQLDKSGLPSDRFFAERPEGSVSTLKIQRTQQEDSAVYLCASSLAQGQDGYTFGSGTRLTVV.

This clonotype was counted between two and nine times. The J gene is TRBJ2-7, the V gene TRBV20-1; 7 bases are a match to TRBD2. Per the germline V gene, CDR1 is DFQATT and CDR2 is SNEGSKA (reference sequence). J was trimmed by 2 bases and V by 6 bases; bases with no gene match: 19. The CDR3 is made up of 17 amino acids. CDR3 coding DNA: TGCAGTGCCAGACCGCAGCGGGAACTAATGGACACCTACGAGCAGTACTTC. Translating gives CSARPQRELMDTYEQYF.

This clonotype appeared many times. The chain links TRBV6-5 to TRBJ2-5; D perhaps matches TRBD2 (6 bases). V was clipped by 8 bases and J by 5 bases, with 15 bases between them. There are 13 residues in the CDR3. The germline gives CDR1 MNHEY, CDR2 SVGAGI. In nucleotides, the CDR3 is TGTGCCAGCCGCCTCGGGGGAGATGAGACCCAGTACTTC. Protein: CASRLGGDETQYF.

The chain links TRBV12-3 or TRBV12-4 to TRBJ2-1; 9 bases line up with TRBD2. The CDR3 spans 15 residues. V shed 7 bases, J shed 4 bases, and the junction held 8 bases outside the gene matches. Written as DNA, the CDR3 is TGTGCCAGCACCATTAGCGGGAGCGGGTACAATGAGCAGTTCTTC. Protein product: CASTISGSGYNEQFF.

This clonotype was seen many times. The rearrangement links TRBV7-2 to TRBJ2-5, with a weak D call TRBD1 (5 bases). Trimming removed 4 bases from V and 12 bases from J, with 12 bases in between. Germline V gives CDR1 SGHTA, CDR2 FQGNSA. CDR3 size: 11 residues. The CDR3 coding sequence is TGTGCCAGCAGCTCCCGGCAGGGAAAGTACTTC. It yields the protein CASSSRQGKYF.

This clonotype was detected a few times. The gene calls are TRBV21-1 and TRBJ1-2; the D call in the table, TRBD1, was not verified against the DNA. TRBV21-1 counts as a pseudogene. The length of the CDR3 is 13 residues. In nucleotides, the CDR3 is TGTGCCAGCATCAAAAGGACAGGGAATGGCTACACCTTC. It yields the protein CASIKRTGNGYTF.

The rearrangement joins TRBV7-3 to TRBJ1-1, with a possible D match to TRBD1 (5 bases). Germline V CDR1 and CDR2: SGHTA, FQGTGA. This CDR3 is 14 amino acids long. V lost 2 bases to trimming and J lost 2 bases, with 9 bases between them. The CDR3 nucleotides read TGTGCCAGCAGCTTATCGGGGGATAACACTGAAGCTTTCTTT. Protein sequence: CASSLSGDNTEAFF.

This clonotype was counted between two and nine times. The chain is built from TRBV10-2 and TRBJ2-7; the match to TRBD1 covers 9 bases. Germline V lookup: CDR1 WSHSY, CDR2 SAAADI. The CDR3 is 13 residues long. The junction had 6 bases not matched to a gene; V was cut back by 3 bases and J by 9 bases. The DNA of the CDR3 is TGCGCCAGCAGTGAAGGGACAGGGTCGAGGCAGTACTTC. This codes for CASSEGTGSRQYF.

In its sample, this clonotype was seen a few times. The rearrangement uses TRBV28 and TRBJ2-1, with 10 nucleotides matching TRBD2. V shed 7 bases and J 8 bases; nucleotides not matched to a gene: 11. CDR1 and CDR2 from the germline V gene are MDHEN and SYDVKM. The CDR3 covers 15 residues. This CDR3 reads CASTTPSGRVHEQFF. CDR3 nucleotide sequence: TGTGCCAGCACTACCCCCAGCGGGAGGGTACATGAGCAGTTCTTC. Using reference TRBV28 and TRBJ2-1 for the parts outside the CDR3, the full variable domain is DVKVTQSSRYLVKRTGEKVFLECVQDMDHENMFWYRQDPGLGLRLIYFSYDVKMKEKGDIPEGYSVSREKKERFSLILESASTNQTSMYLCASTTPSGRVHEQFFGPGTRLTVL.

Many counts were recorded for this clonotype. The chain is built from TRBV28 and TRBJ1-3; D uncertain. The CDR3 loop spans 11 amino acids. V shed 3 bases and J shed 6 bases, with 3 bases lying between them. The germline gives CDR1 MDHEN, CDR2 SYDVKM. Here the CDR3 reads CASSFKNTIYF. CDR3 nucleotides: TGTGCCAGCAGTTTTAAAAACACCATATATTTT.

The chain joins TRBV7-2 to TRBJ1-4; 7 bases agree with TRBD1. Per the germline V gene, CDR1 is SGHTA and CDR2 is FQGNSA. V lost 1 base to trimming and J lost 5 bases; unmatched junction nucleotides: 7. This CDR3 is built from 16 residues. CDR3 bases: TGTGCCAGCAGCTTAGGAGGGGGGACAGCAAATGAAAAACTGTTTTTT. This translates into CASSLGGGTANEKLFF.

This clonotype has just a few counts. The rearrangement joins TRBV7-3 to TRBJ2-2; no reliable D call. In germline, CDR1 is SGHTA, CDR2 FQGTGA. V lost 3 bases and J lost 6, with 8 bases in between. The CDR3 loop spans 13 amino acids. CDR3 nucleotides: TGTGCCAGCAGCTTTATAAGGTCCGGGGAGCTGTTTTTT. Protein sequence: CASSFIRSGELFF.

There are a few counts of this clonotype. This sequence joins TRBV5-6 and TRBJ2-3, with TRBD2 matching 7 bases. The germline V gene encodes CDR1 SGHDT and CDR2 YYEEEE. Unmatched junction bases numbered 5, after V lost 6 bases and J lost 1 base. CDR3 length: 14 amino acids. CDR3 loop: CASNREAGTDTQYF. The CDR3 coding sequence is TGTGCCAGCAATCGGGAGGCGGGCACAGATACGCAGTATTTT. The variable domain in full, with the rest retrieved from reference TRBV5-6 and TRBJ2-3, is DAGVTQSPTHLIKTRGQQVTLRCSPKSGHDTVSWYQQALGQGPQFIFQYYEEEERQRGNFPDRFSGHQFPNYSSELNVNALLLGDSALYLCASNREAGTDTQYFGPGTRLTVL.

This clonotype was counted ten times or more. The chain couples TRBV12-3 or TRBV12-4 to TRBJ2-5, with 9 bases identical to TRBD2. This CDR3 has 16 residues. With V trimmed by 1 base and J by 1 base, 4 bases remained unmatched. CDR3 residues: CASSLGLAGLQETQYF. DNA for the CDR3: TGTGCCAGCAGTTTAGGGCTAGCGGGACTCCAAGAGACCCAGTACTTC.

This rearrangement joins TRBV19 to TRBJ2-1; D call uncertain. Trimming took 7 bases from V and 9 from J, leaving 7 bases between them. Germline V gene data show CDR1 as LNHDA and CDR2 as SQIVND (reference sequence). This CDR3 contains 10 residues. CDR3 amino acids: CASKGTEQFF. Here the CDR3 DNA reads TGTGCCAGTAAGGGTACTGAGCAGTTCTTC.

The table lists this clonotype with a few counts. The J gene is TRBJ2-4, the V gene TRBV10-3; no clear D. Germline V gene data show CDR1 as ENHRY and CDR2 as SYGVKD. CDR3 size: 17 residues. V dropped 0 bases and J dropped 2 bases, with 14 bases sitting between them. The CDR3: CAISESAAGVSKNIQYF. The CDR3, as DNA: TGTGCCATCAGTGAGTCGGCAGCTGGGGTGTCCAAAAACATTCAGTACTTC.